Presented here are 17 T cell receptor beta chains from one specimen sequenced in a study of Ad26.COV2.S vaccination and SARS-CoV-2 variants. The protocol was immunoSEQ multiplex PCR, while the TCRdb copy is restricted to in-frame clones and leaves out a portion. The sample lists around 370,000 clones; about 91% were seen once. This specimen was peripheral blood, taken after recovery from COVID-19. These receptors were obtained from a human donor who had recovered from COVID-19.

The chain uses TRBV6-2 or TRBV6-3 and TRBJ1-1; a weak D match, TRBD1 (6 bases). Germline assignment: CDR1 MNHEY and CDR2 SVGEGT. Trimming pared 0 bases from V and 0 bases from J, leaving 20 bases between. The length of the CDR3 is 19 residues. The CDR3 loop reads CASSYSTAGTPFVNTEAFF. In nucleotides, the CDR3 is TGTGCCAGCAGTTACTCGACGGCTGGGACACCGTTCGTGAACACTGAAGCTTTCTTT.

As for this clone: Mismatch with germline at one junction end may stem from a read error. The chain uses TRBV12-5 and TRBJ1-5; the D gene is possibly TRBD1 (5 bases). Germline V lookup: CDR1 LGHNT, CDR2 FRNRAP. The CDR3 covers 14 residues. CDR3 amino acids: CASALGQVRQPQHF. DNA of the CDR3: TGTGCTAGTGCTTTGGGGCAGGTTCGACAGCCCCAGCATTTT.

The V call is TRBV7-9, the J call TRBJ1-2; tentatively, D is TRBD1 (5 bases). CDR1 is SEHNR, CDR2 FQNEAQ, per germline (reference sequence). V was clipped by 4 bases and J by 4 bases, with 10 bases between them. This CDR3 comprises 13 residues. In DNA form, the CDR3 reads TGTGCCAGCAGCTCATTGACAGTCTATGGCTACACCTTC. As protein: CASSSLTVYGYTF.

This chain joins TRBV3-1 (or the pseudogene TRBV3-2) and TRBJ1-5; D is ambiguous. Germline V gives CDR1 LGHDT, CDR2 YNNKEL (reference sequence). The CDR3 extends over 16 amino acids. V gave up 4 bases and J gave up 8 bases, with 21 bases separating them. CDR3 coding DNA: TGTGCCAGCAGCCCATCCGAGGCAGCCCTCACGGAGCCCCAGCATTTT. This codes for CASSPSEAALTEPQHF.

J is TRBJ2-7 and V is TRBV7-6, with 8 bases fitting TRBD1. This CDR3 comprises 15 residues. Looked up from germline, CDR1 is SGHVS and CDR2 is FNYEAQ. Germline trimming cut 5 bases from V and 4 bases from J; bases unmatched to any gene: 10. CDR3 in amino acids: CASSAGQGMNYEQYF. The CDR3 nucleotides read TGTGCCAGCAGCGCCGGACAGGGTATGAATTACGAGCAGTACTTC.

The rearrangement uses TRBV7-9 and TRBJ1-2, with D unresolved. V was pared by 5 bases and J by 3 bases, with 10 bases between. The CDR3 consists of 13 residues. From germline, CDR1 is SEHNR and CDR2 FQNEAQ (reference sequence). The CDR3 protein is CASSLRGDYGYTF. CDR3 bases: TGTGCCAGCAGCCTACGTGGGGACTATGGCTACACCTTC. The whole variable domain, remainder taken from reference TRBV7-9 and TRBJ1-2, is DTGVSQNPRHKITKRGQNVTFRCDPISEHNRLYWYRQTLGQGPEFLTYFQNEAQLEKSRLLSDRFSAERPKGSFSTLEIQRTEQGDSAMYLCASSLRGDYGYTFGSGTRLTVV.

V usage is TRBV2 and J usage is TRBJ1-1; tentatively, D is TRBD1 (5 bases). CDR1 and CDR2 (germline): SNHLY, FYNNEI. Trimming shortened V by 7 bases and J by 0 bases, and 21 bases separated the two germline ends. The CDR3 sequence is 17 residues long. The CDR3 nucleotides are TGTGCCAGCAAGCTGGCCTCGACAGTTCTCATGAACACTGAAGCTTTCTTT. This sequence encodes CASKLASTVLMNTEAFF.

This chain uses TRBV7-9 with TRBJ1-2; D ambiguous. The CDR3 length is 12 residues. Per germline, CDR1 SEHNR and CDR2 FQNEAQ (reference sequence). V was trimmed by 5 bases and J by 5 bases, leaving 9 bases between them. CDR3 sequence reads: CASSRTGYGYTF. In DNA, the CDR3 is TGTGCCAGCAGCCGGACGGGGTATGGCTACACCTTC. The full variable domain, in which reference TRBV7-9 and TRBJ1-2 provide the parts outside the CDR3, is DTGVSQNPRHKITKRGQNVTFRCDPISEHNRLYWYRQTLGQGPEFLTYFQNEAQLEKSRLLSDRFSAERPKGSFSTLEIQRTEQGDSAMYLCASSRTGYGYTFGSGTRLTVV.

The chain combines TRBV19 with TRBJ1-2, with D possibly matching TRBD1 (6 bases). Germline V gene sequence: CDR1 LNHDA, CDR2 SQIVND (reference sequence). Trimming stripped 1 base from V and 6 bases from J, with 15 bases between. The CDR3 is 15 residues long. The CDR3 DNA reads as TGTGCCAGTAGTATAGGTCCCGGGGGGCTACATGGCTACACCTTC. Encoded protein: CASSIGPGGLHGYTF. Full variable domain (missing parts from reference TRBV19 and TRBJ1-2): DGGITQSPKYLFRKEGQNVTLSCEQNLNHDAMYWYRQDPGQGLRLIYYSQIVNDFQKGDIAEGYSVSREKKESFPLTVTSAQKNPTAFYLCASSIGPGGLHGYTFGSGTRLTVV.

The chain employs TRBV14 and TRBJ2-3, with D unresolved. The V gene's germline CDR1 is SGHDN and CDR2 FVKESK. CDR3 length equals 15 residues. Trimming stripped 4 bases from V and 0 bases from J, with 11 bases between. CDR3 sequence: CASSLRLTSTDTQYF. Here the CDR3 DNA reads TGTGCCAGCAGCCTTAGATTAACTAGCACAGATACGCAGTATTTT.

This chain joins TRBV5-6 and TRBJ1-5; no reliable D call. The germline V gene encodes CDR1 SGHDT and CDR2 YYEEEE. The CDR3 is 14 amino acids. The V end was cut by 0 bases, the J end by 7 bases, with 11 bases between. In DNA, the CDR3 is TGTGCCAGCAGCTTGGTGGGTGTGGGACAGCCCCAGCATTTT. This gives the protein CASSLVGVGQPQHF.

The chain has TRBV7-8 and TRBJ1-1; the D gene is possibly TRBD1 (6 bases). Trimming took off 5 bases at V and 1 base at J, with 11 bases between the two ends. Germline lookup yields CDR1 SGHVS and CDR2 FQNEAQ. The CDR3 extends over 14 amino acids. As DNA, the CDR3 is TGTGCCAGCAGCCGAGGGGGAAGGAACACTGAAGCTTTCTTT. Protein: CASSRGGRNTEAFF.

This chain links TRBV19 with TRBJ1-5; a possible D gene is TRBD1 (6 bases). Germline-derived CDR1 and CDR2 are LNHDA and SQIVND (reference sequence). Trimming removed 3 bases at V and 7 bases at J, with 19 bases between. This CDR3 contains 16 residues. The CDR3 reads CASSMETQGRGQPQHF. DNA for the CDR3: TGTGCCAGTAGTATGGAAACACAGGGAAGGGGGCAGCCCCAGCATTTT.

The sample holds one count of this clone. This chain connects TRBV27 to TRBJ1-1; D gene unclear. Trimming took off 5 bases at V and 1 base at J, with 8 bases between the two ends. The CDR3 is made up of 13 amino acids. Germline V lookup: CDR1 MNHEY, CDR2 SMNVEV (reference sequence). Here the CDR3 reads CASSGTRNTEAFF. As DNA, the CDR3 is TGTGCCAGCAGTGGTACTAGGAACACTGAAGCTTTCTTT.

The chain combines TRBV7-6 with TRBJ1-1; 7 positions agree with TRBD1. Germline trimming cut 2 bases from V and 3 bases from J; bases unmatched to any gene: 12. The CDR3 totals 17 residues. Germline assignment: CDR1 SGHVS and CDR2 FNYEAQ. DNA for the CDR3: TGTGCCAGCAGCTTATGGCCGGGAGTACAGGGGTACACTGAAGCTTTCTTT. It codes for CASSLWPGVQGYTEAFF.

The chain employs TRBV4-3 and TRBJ1-1, with D possibly TRBD1 on 5 matching bases. V was cut by 0 bases and J by 4 bases, with 12 bases left in between. Germline values: CDR1 LGHNA, CDR2 YSLEER. This CDR3 region has 15 residues. CDR3 loop: CASSQDRRTLTEAFF. The CDR3 DNA sequence: TGCGCCAGCAGCCAAGATCGACGGACACTCACTGAAGCTTTCTTT.

The table lists this clone with a few counts. This chain joins TRBV6-6 and TRBJ1-5; TRBD1 might be the D (6 bases). The CDR3 consists of 12 residues. CDR1 MNHNY and CDR2 SVGAGI come from the germline V gene (reference sequence). Trimming took off 5 bases at V and 13 bases at J, with 15 bases between the two ends. The DNA for the CDR3 is TGTGCCAGCAGTGCGACAGGTTCACCTCAGCATTTT. Its protein product is CASSATGSPQHF.